Shown below are 30 T cell receptor beta chains from a single sample sequenced in a study of regulatory T cells in long-lasting Graves disease. Time point specified: persistent/refractory GD, antithyroid drugs over 5 years with positive TRAb. With RNA extracted from PBMCs as input, the TCR library was made. Relying on iRepertoire HTBI primers and Arm-PCR of CDR3 regions, the team built TCR beta libraries. TCRdb re-derived calls from the multiplex PCR reads in MiXCR, one entry per CDR3 protein. The sample holds some 330,000 distinct CDR3 sequences, roughly 24% seen once. Sequences were derived from peripheral blood mononuclear cells (PBMCs), sampled when the disease was refractory, from a patient treated with antithyroid drugs. All receptors come from a middle-aged woman with Graves disease.

In DNA form, the CDR3 reads TGTGCCAGCAGTTTTTTAGCGGGGGCGACTGAAGCTTTCTTT. It codes for CASSFLAGATEAFF. The chain is built from TRBV27 and TRBJ1-1, with a weak D call TRBD1 (6 bases). The germline gives CDR1 MNHEY, CDR2 SMNVEV (reference sequence). The CDR3 has 14 residues. V was trimmed by 3 bases and J by 5 bases, leaving 13 bases between them.

V usage is TRBV7-3 and J usage is TRBJ2-6; unclear D gene. The CDR3 is made up of 15 amino acids. Germline assignment: CDR1 SGHTA and CDR2 FQGTGA. Trimming shortened V by 1 base and J by 2 bases, and 6 bases separated the two germline ends. The CDR3 DNA reads as TGTGCCAGCAGCTTAAAAGGGACTGGGGCCAACGTCCTGACTTTC. Its protein is CASSLKGTGANVLTF.

The chain carries TRBV7-9 and TRBJ2-7; 8 bases agree with TRBD2. Looked up from germline, CDR1 is SEHNR and CDR2 is FQNEAQ (reference sequence). The V and J ends lost 5 bases and 3 bases, in that order; junction bases with no gene match: 6. This CDR3 contains 14 residues. DNA for the CDR3: TGTGCCAGCAGCGAGAGCGGGAGAGGCTACGAGCAGTACTTC. Its protein product is CASSESGRGYEQYF.

The rearrangement uses TRBV25-1 and TRBJ2-6, with 7 bases that match TRBD2. This CDR3 region has 17 residues. Losses at the gene ends were 5 bases for V and 0 bases for J; bases not matched to a gene: 7. Germline CDR1 reads MGHDK; CDR2 reads SYGVNS. As DNA, the CDR3 is TGTGCCAGCAGTAGAGGAGGGGAGGGCTCTGGGGCCAACGTCCTGACTTTC. Its translation: CASSRGGEGSGANVLTF. Full variable domain (outside the CDR3, taken from reference TRBV25-1 and TRBJ2-6): EADIYQTPRYLVIGTGKKITLECSQTMGHDKMYWYQQDPGMELHLIHYSYGVNSTEKGDLSSESTVSRIRTEHFPLTLESARPSHTSQYLCASSRGGEGSGANVLTFGAGSRLTVL.

V usage is TRBV7-9 and J usage is TRBJ2-2; D not certain. The CDR3 is 15 residues long. Trimming took 3 bases from V and 6 from J, leaving 14 bases between them. From germline, CDR1 is SEHNR and CDR2 FQNEAQ (reference sequence). For the CDR3, the DNA is TGTGCCAGCAGCTTGAGCCTAGATTTATCCGGGGAGCTGTTTTTT. Translation gives CASSLSLDLSGELFF.

In this sample, this clonotype turned up many times. The V and J genes are TRBV3-1 and TRBJ2-7, with 11 nucleotides matching TRBD2. Germline CDR1 reads LGHDT; CDR2 reads YNNKEL (reference sequence). V was clipped by 2 bases and J by 3 bases; unmatched bases: 6. The CDR3 extends over 16 amino acids. CDR3 amino acids: CASSQRTSGPYYEQYF. CDR3 DNA sequence: TGTGCCAGCAGCCAAAGGACTAGCGGGCCGTACTACGAGCAGTACTTC.

This chain uses TRBV10-3 with TRBJ2-7; TRBD1 aligns across 11 bases. The germline V gene encodes CDR1 ENHRY and CDR2 SYGVKD. The CDR3 length is 14 residues. The V gene end was trimmed by 6 bases and the J gene end by 5 bases; junction bases not matched to a gene: 6. CDR3 protein: CAIRDRGRDNEQYF. In nucleotides, the CDR3 is TGTGCCATCAGGGACAGGGGGCGCGACAACGAGCAGTACTTC.

This clonotype showed up many times. The chain has TRBV12-3 or TRBV12-4 and TRBJ2-5; D gene ambiguous. Trimming cost V 6 bases and J 4 bases, with 15 bases left between them. CDR3 length: 14 amino acids. Here the CDR3 DNA reads TGTGCCAGCAGCCCCTTGGGTTCCCCAGAGACCCAGTACTTC. Its translation: CASSPLGSPETQYF.

This clonotype was recorded at least ten times. The chain joins TRBV28 to TRBJ2-2; TRBD2 might be the D (6 bases). V lost 3 bases, J lost 6 bases, and 11 bases lay in between. Germline V gene lookup returns CDR1 MDHEN and CDR2 SYDVKM. The CDR3 has 14 residues. CDR3 loop: CASSFGGRAGELFF. The CDR3 nucleotides read TGTGCCAGCAGTTTCGGGGGTCGGGCCGGGGAGCTGTTTTTT.

This clonotype was counted ten times or more. The chain employs TRBV20-1 and TRBJ2-5; D possibly matches TRBD1 or TRBD2 (5 bases each). Trimming took off 3 bases at V and 6 bases at J, with 17 bases between the two ends. In germline, CDR1 is DFQATT, CDR2 SNEGSKA (reference sequence). The CDR3 loop spans 14 amino acids. The chain's CDR3 is CSASPGPALKTQYF. The CDR3 bases are TGCAGTGCTAGTCCGGGACCAGCTCTGAAGACCCAGTACTTC.

This clonotype was seen at least ten times. The chain combines TRBV28 with TRBJ2-7, with TRBD1 as a possible D gene (6 bases). From germline, CDR1 is MDHEN and CDR2 SYDVKM. The CDR3 loop spans 14 amino acids. Trimming took off 4 bases at V and 5 bases at J, with 15 bases between the two ends. The chain's CDR3 is CASSSPYRAHEQYF. The CDR3 nucleotides read TGTGCCAGCAGTTCCCCTTACAGGGCCCACGAGCAGTACTTC.

This clonotype was seen at least ten times. The chain carries TRBV11-2 and TRBJ2-5; D gene uncertain. V shed 1 base and J shed 5 bases, with 11 bases lying between them. In germline, CDR1 is SGHAT, CDR2 FQNNGV. The CDR3 consists of 14 residues. CDR3 loop: CASSLGPALETQYF. In DNA form, the CDR3 reads TGTGCCAGCAGCTTAGGACCGGCCCTTGAGACCCAGTACTTC.

The sample holds a few counts of this clonotype. This chain joins TRBV6-1 and TRBJ1-5, with a weak D call TRBD1 (6 bases). The CDR3 runs to 14 residues. Trimming pared 6 bases from V and 0 bases from J, leaving 9 bases between. Germline V gene data show CDR1 as MNHNS and CDR2 as SASEGT. DNA of the CDR3: TGTGCCAGCAGCCAGGGGCATAGCAATCAGCCCCAGCATTTT. The encoded protein is CASSQGHSNQPQHF.

Concerning this clonotype: Germline is not matched at one junction end, which may reflect a read error. This chain uses TRBV12-3 or TRBV12-4 with TRBJ2-2; possibly TRBD2 for D (5 bases). The CDR3 contains 12 residues. CDR3 residues: CASSVNTGELSF. The CDR3 nucleotides are TGTGCCAGCAGTGTGAACACCGGGGAGCTGTCTTTT.

This chain joins TRBV7-8 and TRBJ2-7; 7 bases align to TRBD1. Germline-derived CDR1 and CDR2 are SGHVS and FQNEAQ. The CDR3 runs 13 residues. V shed 2 bases and J 5 bases; nucleotides not matched to a gene: 3. The CDR3 sequence is CASSLLGGDEQYF. Here the CDR3 DNA reads TGTGCCAGCAGCTTACTAGGGGGCGACGAGCAGTACTTC. Using reference TRBV7-8 and TRBJ2-7 for the parts outside the CDR3, the full variable domain is GAGVSQSPRYKVAKRGQDVALRCDPISGHVSLFWYQQALGQGPEFLTYFQNEAQLDKSGLPSDRFFAERPEGSVSTLKIQRTQQEDSAVYLCASSLLGGDEQYFGPGTRLTVT.

This clonotype has a count of ten or more. The genes are TRBV2 and TRBJ2-7; 7 bases match TRBD1. Germline V lookup: CDR1 SNHLY, CDR2 FYNNEI. V shed 8 bases, J shed 3 bases, and the junction held 4 bases outside the gene matches. This CDR3 has 12 residues. The CDR3 is CASLGQNYEQYF. DNA for the CDR3: TGTGCCAGCTTGGGACAGAACTACGAGCAGTACTTC.

This clonotype was seen repeatedly, ten times or more. The chain recombines TRBV29-1 with TRBJ1-1; 8 bases match TRBD1. CDR1 is SQVTM and CDR2 is ANQGSEA in the germline V gene. The CDR3 has 14 amino acids. J lost 7 bases, V lost 4 bases, and 11 bases had no gene match. CDR3 DNA sequence: TGCAGCGTTGGAGAGGAAACAGGGGGATTTGAAGCTTTCTTT. Encoded protein: CSVGEETGGFEAFF.

This clonotype has ten or more counts. The J gene is TRBJ2-7, the V gene TRBV6-1; tentatively, D is TRBD1 or TRBD2 (5 bases each). The CDR3 is 14 residues long. The V and J ends lost 5 bases and 2 bases respectively, with 13 bases between them. Germline V gene lookup returns CDR1 MNHNS and CDR2 SASEGT. The CDR3 nucleotides are TGTGCCAGCAGTCGATCGGGACGGACCTACGAGCAGTACTTC. This translates into CASSRSGRTYEQYF.

This clonotype was observed at least ten times. This chain uses TRBV12-3 or TRBV12-4 with TRBJ2-7, with D hard to call. The V and J ends lost 6 bases and 7 bases respectively, with 16 bases between them. The CDR3 sequence is 13 residues long. CDR3 sequence: CASRVQDRGEQYF. In nucleotides, the CDR3 is TGTGCCAGCAGGGTCCAGGACCGTGGGGAGCAGTACTTC.

This clonotype was found a few times. CDR3 coding DNA: TGTGCCAGTTCCGGCGGGAGAACAACTCAAGAGACCCAGTACTTC. The encoded protein is CASSGGRTTQETQYF. The V gene is TRBV6-2 or TRBV6-3, the J gene TRBJ2-5; 7 bases map to TRBD2. With 9 bases clipped from V and 2 bases from J, the junction kept 12 bases outside the gene matches. The germline V gene has CDR1 MNHEY and CDR2 SVGEGT. There are 15 residues in the CDR3.

This clonotype occurred many times. This chain uses TRBV28 with TRBJ1-2; TRBD1 aligns across 9 bases. This CDR3 region has 14 residues. The germline gives CDR1 MDHEN, CDR2 SYDVKM. The J segment lost 8 bases and the V segment lost 3 bases, leaving 7 bases of the junction unmatched. CDR3 in amino acids: CASSFTGTGSGYTF. The CDR3 nucleotides read TGTGCCAGCAGTTTTACCGGGACAGGGTCCGGCTACACCTTC.

The CDR3 reads CASSSGLGGYNEQFF. In DNA form, the CDR3 reads TGTGCCAGCAGTAGCGGACTAGGGGGGTACAATGAGCAGTTCTTC. This chain links TRBV27 with TRBJ2-1; weak D call: TRBD2 (7 bases). Germline V gene sequence: CDR1 MNHEY, CDR2 SMNVEV (reference sequence). V was trimmed by 5 bases and J by 4 bases, leaving 15 bases between them. The CDR3 extends over 15 amino acids.

The gene calls are TRBV2 and TRBJ2-3; 9 nucleotides align to TRBD2. V dropped 8 bases and J dropped 12; count of bases not matched to a gene: 6. The CDR3 is 11 residues long. CDR1 is SNHLY, CDR2 FYNNEI, per germline. Here the CDR3 DNA reads TGTGCCAGCCAGGGGACTAGCTATCAGTATTTT. Residues: CASQGTSYQYF.

The chain has TRBV6-2 or TRBV6-3 and TRBJ2-3; maybe TRBD1 (6 bases). Germline V gene lookup returns CDR1 MNHEY and CDR2 SVGEGT. There are 16 residues in the CDR3. V was shortened by 0 bases and J by 2 bases, with 12 bases between the two germline ends. The CDR3 protein is CASSYSRDTFTDTQYF. The CDR3 DNA follows: TGTGCCAGCAGTTACTCGAGGGACACCTTCACAGATACGCAGTATTTT.

This clonotype has just a few counts. A clone one base away is much larger, so this may be a read error. CDR3 in DNA: TGTGCCAGCAGCCGATTTTCCGCGGAGGGGACTGAAGCTTTCTTT. Its translation: CASSRFSAEGTEAFF. The chain has TRBV11-2 and TRBJ1-1; D possibly corresponds to TRBD1 (5 bases). From germline, CDR1 is SGHAT and CDR2 FQNNGV. This CDR3 is built from 15 residues. Trimming removed 5 bases at V and 5 bases at J, with 18 bases between.

There are a few counts of this clonotype. The J gene is TRBJ1-5, the V gene TRBV19, with a tentative D call TRBD1 (5 bases). CDR3 length: 17 residues. The germline V and J ends were trimmed by 5 bases and 5 bases, with 22 bases remaining between them. Germline V gene lookup returns CDR1 LNHDA and CDR2 SQIVND (reference sequence). As DNA, the CDR3 is TGTGCCAGTAGTTCCCGATTTAGCCGGGACGGCGATCAGCCCCAGCATTTT. Amino acids: CASSSRFSRDGDQPQHF.

A few counts support this clonotype. This chain connects TRBV10-2 to TRBJ1-1; possibly TRBD1 for D (5 bases). Germline-derived CDR1 and CDR2 are WSHSY and SAAADI. Deletions cut 2 bases from V and 5 bases from J, with 15 bases between. The CDR3 is 15 residues long. CDR3 amino acids: CASSEPRRGRTEAFF. The CDR3 DNA sequence: TGCGCCAGCAGTGAGCCCCGGCGGGGGAGGACTGAAGCTTTCTTT.

V usage is TRBV18 and J usage is TRBJ1-5; the match to TRBD1 covers 7 bases. The CDR3 totals 16 residues. V lost 2 bases to trimming and J lost 0 bases; unmatched junction nucleotides: 4. Germline CDR1 reads KGHSH; CDR2 reads LQKENI. This CDR3 is CASSPGTDYSNQPQHF. CDR3 nucleotides: TGTGCCAGCTCACCAGGGACAGATTATAGCAATCAGCCCCAGCATTTT.

V and J are TRBV28 and TRBJ2-7; possible D gene TRBD2, 6 bases. The end of the DNA fits TRBJ2-1 better, so the J call may be wrong. The CDR3 has 15 residues. Germline values: CDR1 MDHEN, CDR2 SYDVKM. The CDR3 DNA reads TGTGCCAGCAGTACCCGACTAGACGTCGCCCCTGAGCAGTTCTTC. This encodes CASSTRLDVAPEQFF.

Points on this clonotype: The CDR3 does not close with the conserved phenylalanine or tryptophan, likely indicating a read error. The V gene is TRBV10-2, the J gene TRBJ2-7, with D perhaps TRBD1 or TRBD2 (5 bases each). Trimming removed 2 bases from V and 0 bases from J, with 17 bases in between. The CDR3 extends over 17 amino acids. Germline-derived CDR1 and CDR2 are WSHSY and SAAADI. The CDR3 coding sequence is TGCGCCAGCAGTGAGACGCGAAAGGGACGGTACTCCTACGAGCAGTACCTC. The encoded protein is CASSETRKGRYSYEQYL.